This TCR beta chain was observed in a study of sequential checkpoint blockade in melanoma. The germline CDR1 and CDR2 sequences are SEHNR and FQNEAQ (reference sequence). Trimming removed 8 bases at V and 9 bases at J, with 17 bases between. The CDR3 is 13 amino acids. TCRdb keeps only in-frame clones here, not all; method: immunoSEQ multiplex PCR. Counted here are under 20,000 clones, roughly 73% occurring once; the ten biggest clones make up around 20%. Treatment reported: randomized to nivolumab then ipilimumab (arm A) or the reverse (arm B). Material: CD8+ T cells sorted from blood (inferred from file names), obtained from a patient given nivolumab and ipilimumab in sequence. This chain joins TRBV7-9 and TRBJ1-5; a weak D match, TRBD1 (5 bases). The clonotype was recovered from a human donor with melanoma. The CDR3 DNA follows: TGTGCCAGCGGGGCCGAGGATTTAGGGCCCCAGCATTTT. This encodes CASGAEDLGPQHF.